This TCR beta chain comes out of a study of cytomegalovirus exposure and HLA in healthy donors listed by TCRdb under 2017. With respect to the entire study: An earlier analysis of approximately 590 of the donors reported 250 to 350 Gb of sequence data and some 120 million unique TCR beta sequences from 150 million to 200 million T cells. Several DR-DQ haplotypes were handled as single units for association and clustering, since linkage in the cohort was strong. In a later genetic analysis, genome-wide SNP genotypes for about 65% of the 666 donors were used, and that subset was treated as a discovery cohort. The study aimed to test whether signatures of past pathogen exposure could be identified by cataloging public T cell receptors. Every repertoire in the discovery cohort had been generated on one and the same sequencing platform. Along with the roughly 710-subject first cohort, a separate validation cohort of around 120 different subjects was used. To decide whether each TCR beta V gene segment behaved as functional or pseudogenic, an earlier analysis of nearly 600 of the donors relied on high-throughput TCR beta sequencing. Rather than drawing on any new phenotypic data, the later analysis identified candidate immune exposures from TCR beta sequences and the way those sequences occurred across donors. Roughly 300 gigabases of sequencing data and tens of millions of unique TCR sequences were included in an early release covering 550 to 650 HLA-typed donors. The study combined high-throughput TCR immunosequencing, statistical association of individual TCRs with disease status, and machine learning to predict cytomegalovirus infection status. On average, roughly 240,000 unique TCR beta nucleotide sequences were sequenced per donor among roughly 430 genotyped donors of the cohort, with roughly 18% of those sequences being non-productive. In a later analysis, previously published TCR beta repertoires from several hundred donors were re-analyzed and high-resolution HLA genotyping was added so that TCR occurrence patterns could be studied. Donor age, sex, ethnicity and CMV serostatus were collected together with the repertoire data. The number of typed donors differed by locus: 629-630 for A, B, C, DRB1 and DQB1; some 540 for DQA1; some 590 for DPA1; and 400 to 480 for DPB1. Using immunosequencing, the study profiled T cell repertoires from around 670 subjects and related those repertoires to cytomegalovirus serostatus. Among the roughly 430 genotyped donors, approximately 81% belonged to the genetic ancestry cluster associated with self-reported Caucasian donors. HLA typing included class I and class II loci at four-digit resolution. The investigation overall reported the following: Because some donors lacked HLA typing at each locus, the association tests relied only on the typed subset. Correlated functional status among segregating V segments might reflect linkage disequilibrium, but an unknown experimental factor could not be ruled out. The sequencing pipeline was judged likely to have produced a cluster of highly shared sequence variants as a technical artifact. According to a later genetic analysis, donors in an Asian-associated ancestry cluster had fewer N-insertions in productive TCRs than the approximately 610-donor mean. Sequencing depth was assumed to be roughly uniform across donors in the presence/absence analyses, though that assumption may not hold. CMV serostatus was the only immune exposure information available for the cohort. A later analysis found that TCR association rates varied across HLA loci, with DRB1 alleles showing the most associated TCRs and HLA-C alleles the fewest. At a false discovery rate of 0.05, a later analysis linked about 17,000 TCR beta sequences to specific HLA alleles. In a later analysis, HLA-associated TCR beta chains were found to be more clonally expanded and to have lower generation probabilities than equally common non-associated chains. While some public TCRs were present in many individuals, most TCR sequences turned up only very rarely across donors. When HLA alleles, especially DR and DQ, strongly co-occurred, attributing TCR associations to individual alleles was difficult. Three of the identified cytomegalovirus-associated TCR beta chains were confirmed in vitro to be specific for cytomegalovirus antigens. The classifier was reported to diagnose cytomegalovirus status with high specificity and sensitivity in both the original and validation cohorts. In a later analysis, several top co-occurrence clusters were reported to appear linked to parvovirus B19, influenza, CMV and Epstein-Barr virus. The earlier analysis of approximately 590 of the donors excluded 15 to 20 rarely observed V segments, including chromosome 9 orphons, because counts were too low. The study gave a list of 150 to 200 TCR beta chains associated with cytomegalovirus. The cohort was sequenced for TCR beta chains only, and without alpha or paired-chain data the features that could be detected were limited. An earlier analysis of around 540 of the donors showed that most TCR beta V segments appeared in productive rearrangements either about 90% or about 30% of the time, which broadly matched IMGT annotations. Some IMGT-functional V segments, including TRBV6-2 and TRBV6-3, could not be told apart with the 87-base-pair reads, so those segments were excluded. A further reported finding was that TCR beta sequences accurately predicted the HLA-A and HLA-B alleles for most subjects in the first cohort. An association between a missense DCLRE1C variant and V-gene and J-gene trimming of TCR beta chains was found in a later genetic analysis and replicated in an independent cohort. According to the authors, the approach could potentially be generalized to other disease states and immunological phenotypes. Most CMV-associated TCR beta chains appeared to be HLA-restricted in a later analysis, and the HLA associations seemed to be driven largely by CMV exposure.

The cohort consisted of some 670 healthy bone marrow donors. At the time of sampling, all cohort members were nominally healthy, though unrecorded immune exposures were likely present. The donor tested CMV seropositive and was one of the 289 seropositive cohort members. A peripheral blood sample was collected from each donor, and TCR beta sequencing was performed on peripheral blood mononuclear cells. Genomic DNA extraction from the blood cell samples was performed with the Qiagen DNeasy Blood Extraction Kit. Remarks on this clone: Which antigen it targets is not known. Base qualities were left out, and no much larger clone turns up one base away.

At the junction V is shortened by 5 bases and J by 5 bases; bases outside the gene matches: 9. The CDR3 goes from the cysteine to the phenylalanine over 15 residues. Only the CDR3 region is kept as DNA, spanning 45 bases read in frame from base 1. Sequences MNHEY (CDR1) and SVGAGI (CDR2) are obtained from the germline V gene. Library method: the immunoSEQ multiplex PCR assay. For the multiplex PCR, a mixture combining 60 forward primers for TCR Vbeta segments and 13 reverse primers for TCR Jbeta segments was used. The CDR3 region of rearranged TCR beta genes was amplified from genomic DNA by a multiplex PCR assay. On the Illumina HiSeq System, the amplified TCR beta libraries were sequenced as 87-base-pair reads. The paper's data handling went like this. In a later analysis, approximately 74 million unique TCR beta chains were counted across the 666 repertoires, and roughly 10 million of these chains were shared by at least two donors. To remove PCR and sequencing errors, raw reads were error-corrected and collapsed into unique sequences using a nearest-neighbor algorithm that merged closely related sequences. V, D and J gene segments were assigned by aligning CDR3 sequences to IMGT reference sequences. For a sequence to be retained, at least a six-nucleotide match to both a V gene segment and a J gene segment was required. Rearrangements were classified as productive when the CDR3 lacked stop codons and remained in frame with V and J, and all other rearrangements were classified as non-productive. CDR3 was defined by IMGT convention, running from the second conserved V-encoded cysteine to the conserved J-encoded phenylalanine. The earlier analysis of more than 450 of the donors excluded sequences that lacked an unambiguous match to a single V gene segment. An earlier analysis of several hundred of the donors called V segments functional above 56.7% productive rearrangements and segregating when the between-donor standard deviation exceeded 5%. A statistical classification framework was developed to diagnose cytomegalovirus status using the catalog of TCR beta chain sequences. V and J gene assignment, in a later analysis, came from comparing TCR nucleotide sequences with IMGT/GENE-DB human TR gene sequences. The TCRdist pipeline was used in a later analysis to assign CDR3 sequences and most-parsimonious VDJ recombination scenarios. In a later analysis, each TCR beta chain was defined by its CDR3 amino acid sequence together with its V-gene family, and reads lacking a unique V-gene family were excluded. In a later analysis, 500 to 650 highly shared, low-generation-probability nucleotide sequences were removed to address suspected cross-contamination and a sequencing artifact. In a later analysis, a clonal expansion index for each public chain was calculated from normalized within-repertoire ranks of inferred template counts. A later analysis computed generation probabilities with a VDJ recombination model fitted to out-of-frame rearrangements, and checked the results against IGoR. In a later analysis, TCR-TCR, TCR-HLA and TCR-CMV co-occurrence was scored with hypergeometric tests, and a repertoire-size bias correction was applied to TCR pairs. False discovery rates were estimated in a later analysis by permuting HLA or CMV assignments 20 times. In a later analysis, co-occurring TCRs were grouped using DBSCAN, with TCRdist sequence similarity added in when clustering inside HLA-allele-positive subsets. Co-occurrence clustering excluded repertoires with fewer than 30,000 or more than 120,000 public chains, plus five with anomalous nucleotide sharing. The table was pulled from immuneACCESS by TCRdb, which kept in-frame rearrangements only. Such tables lose some clones; where checked, under half of the loss comes from unresolved V genes, and the rest has no known cause. V and J calls and clone size are those listed in that table; D and trimming were worked out from the DNA. Recorded for this sample are about 200,000 clones; around 75% of them occurred a single time. The ten top clones hold approximately 0.36% of the sample.

Sequencing was done on a sample of PBMCs. The rearranged chain carries TRBV6-5 and TRBJ1-2, and 9 bases in between align with TRBD1. This receptor was taken from a male donor in good health and CMV-seropositive. In nucleotide form, the sequence is TGTGCCAGCAGTCCGGCTTGGACAGGGGAATATGGCTACACCTTC. Translated, this gives CASSPAWTGEYGYTF.